These 15 T cell receptor beta chains were sequenced from one sample in a study of blood T cells in healthy people across ages. Primed by a sample-barcoded 5' primer and a J-beta primer mix, a second PCR proceeded for about 6 to 12 cycles. TCRdb analysed the 5' RACE reads with MiXCR anew, one entry per CDR3 protein. The sample holds some 1.4 million distinct CDR3 sequences, approximately 42% seen once. Material: blood. The receptors were sampled from a woman aged 18-29 years in good health.

This clonotype appeared a few times. V is TRBV20-1 and J is TRBJ2-3; D is tentatively TRBD1 or TRBD2 (7 bases each). The germline V gene has CDR1 DFQATT and CDR2 SNEGSKA (reference sequence). V lost 2 bases and J 6 bases, leaving 12 bases between the germline ends. This CDR3 region has 13 residues. DNA of the CDR3: TGCAGTGCTAGACGGCAGGGGGGGGATACGCAGTATTTT. This sequence encodes CSARRQGGDTQYF.

This rearrangement joins TRBV5-1 to TRBJ2-1; TRBD1 is a possible D gene (5 bases). From germline, CDR1 is SGHRS and CDR2 YFSETQ. This CDR3 region has 14 residues. The V end was cut by 0 bases, the J end by 7 bases, with 11 bases between. CDR3 bases: TGCGCCAGCAGCTTGGGCCCTACAGGAAATGAGCAGTTCTTC. It translates to CASSLGPTGNEQFF.

The chain joins TRBV3-1 to TRBJ2-1; 11 bases fit TRBD2. V shed 1 base, J shed 13 bases, and the junction held 9 bases outside the gene matches. Germline lookup yields CDR1 LGHDT and CDR2 YNNKEL (reference sequence). The CDR3 totals 15 residues. As DNA, the CDR3 is TGTGCCAGCAGCCAAGGGGGTGCTAGCGGGGGGCTTCAGTTCTTC. Its translation is CASSQGGASGGLQFF.

This clonotype was recorded a few times. The V call is TRBV24-1, the J call TRBJ1-2; 7 positions agree with TRBD1. There are 13 residues in the CDR3. V trimming: 4 bases; J trimming: 8 bases; junction bases outside the gene matches: 6. Germline loops: CDR1 KGHDR, CDR2 SFDVKD. CDR3 amino acids: CATSEPGQRGYTF. CDR3 sequence (DNA): TGTGCCACCAGTGAGCCGGGACAGAGAGGCTACACCTTC.

The V call is TRBV12-5, the J call TRBJ2-7; D not resolved. The DNA end lines up better with TRBJ2-5; the J call may be wrong. The CDR3 is made up of 17 amino acids. Germline V CDR1 and CDR2: LGHNT, FRNRAP. The CDR3 DNA reads TGTGCTAGTGGTTTGCAGCCAAGGCACCTGTGGGGAGAGACCCAGTACTTC. Its translation: CASGLQPRHLWGETQYF.

This clonotype was detected only a few times. This chain links TRBV6-4 with TRBJ2-7; D ambiguous. The CDR3 contains 14 residues. In germline, CDR1 is MRHNA, CDR2 SNTAGT. Trimming cost V 3 bases and J 3 bases, with 12 bases left between them. The chain's CDR3 is CASSESQRSYEQYF. As DNA, the CDR3 is TGTGCCAGCAGTGAGTCTCAGAGGAGCTACGAGCAGTACTTC.

The sample holds a few counts of this clonotype. This chain links TRBV3-1 with TRBJ2-7; D call uncertain. Germline V gene data show CDR1 as LGHDT and CDR2 as YNNKEL (reference sequence). V was trimmed by 0 bases and J by 3 bases, leaving 9 bases between them. CDR3 length: 14 residues. Here the CDR3 DNA reads TGTGCCAGCAGCCAAGACCGTGGCTTCTACGAGCAGTACTTC. Protein: CASSQDRGFYEQYF.

This clonotype was counted only a few times. The chain carries TRBV7-9 and TRBJ2-4; D might be TRBD1 (5 bases). The DNA end is a closer match to TRBJ2-7, so the J assignment may be wrong. The CDR3 totals 12 residues. Germline lookup yields CDR1 SEHNR and CDR2 FQNEAQ (reference sequence). The CDR3 DNA sequence: TGTGCTACCGCGTGGGGCAATCACGAGCAGTACTTC. It yields the protein CATAWGNHEQYF.

The chain combines TRBV7-3 with TRBJ2-1; D gene ambiguous. V was pared by 5 bases and J by 6 bases, with 11 bases between. Germline-derived CDR1 and CDR2 are SGHTA and FQGTGA. The CDR3 contains 13 residues. As DNA, the CDR3 is TGTGCCAGCAGCCTCTTGGACGGCAATGAGCAGTTCTTC. This translates into CASSLLDGNEQFF. The full variable domain, in which reference TRBV7-3 and TRBJ2-1 provide the parts outside the CDR3, is GAGVSQTPSNKVTEKGKYVELRCDPISGHTALYWYRQSLGQGPEFLIYFQGTGAADDSGLPNDRFFAVRPEGSVSTLKIQRTERGDSAVYLCASSLLDGNEQFFGPGTRLTVL.

The genes are TRBV4-1 and TRBJ1-2; TRBD1 is a possible D gene (5 bases). The CDR3 loop spans 16 amino acids. V shed 3 bases and J shed 4 bases, with 18 bases lying between them. Germline V gene data show CDR1 as MGHRA and CDR2 as YSYEKL. The CDR3 loop is CASSHPNSGDRYGYTF. CDR3 DNA: TGCGCCAGCAGCCATCCCAATTCTGGGGACCGCTATGGCTACACCTTC.

This chain joins TRBV28 and TRBJ2-5; possibly TRBD1 for D (8 bases). The tail of the sequence fits TRBJ2-7 better, so the J call may be wrong. The CDR3 has 15 residues. Germline values: CDR1 MDHEN, CDR2 SYDVKM. CDR3 DNA sequence: TGTGCCAGCAGTTCCGGGGGGACAGGATACGACGAGCAGTACTTC. As protein: CASSSGGTGYDEQYF.

The V and J genes are TRBV20-1 and TRBJ1-6; D call uncertain. The CDR3 covers 13 residues. The V and J ends lost 5 bases and 9 bases respectively, with 14 bases between them. Germline-derived CDR1 and CDR2 are DFQATT and SNEGSKA (reference sequence). The DNA for the CDR3 is TGCAGTGCTGAGAGAACCGAAAGTTCACCCCTCCACTTT. This codes for CSAERTESSPLHF.

This chain links TRBV24-1 with TRBJ2-7; 10 bases are shared with TRBD1. Matching the DNA end better, TRBJ2-5 makes the J call doubtful. The CDR3 is made up of 17 amino acids. CDR1 and CDR2 (germline): KGHDR, SFDVKD. CDR3 coding DNA: TGTGCCACCAGTGATACGCCGGGACAGGGGTATAGAGAGACCCAGTACTTC. Its translation: CATSDTPGQGYRETQYF.

This clonotype was seen just once. J is TRBJ2-3 and V is TRBV3-1, with a possible D match to TRBD2 (5 bases). The CDR3 has 17 residues. Trimming took off 4 bases at V and 0 bases at J, with 17 bases between the two ends. Per the germline V gene, CDR1 is LGHDT and CDR2 is YNNKEL (reference sequence). This CDR3 reads CASSRRGSLPSTDTQYF. In DNA, the CDR3 is TGTGCCAGCAGCCGGCGCGGGTCGCTTCCAAGCACAGATACGCAGTATTTT.

V gene TRBV12-3 or TRBV12-4 combines with J gene TRBJ1-5; 7 nucleotides agree with TRBD1. V shed 4 bases, J shed 3 bases, and the junction held 3 bases outside the gene matches. The CDR3 has 14 residues. The CDR3 DNA is TGTGCCAGCAGTTGGACAGGAAACAATCAGCCCCAGCATTTT. This gives the protein CASSWTGNNQPQHF.